This T cell receptor beta chain appears in the sequencing data of a study of T-cell memory formation after mild COVID-19. Study at large: Clusters were largely donor specific.

There are a few counts of this clonotype. V lost 2 bases, J lost 10 bases, and 1 base stayed unmatched. In germline, CDR1 is KGHSH, CDR2 LQKENI. This CDR3 spans 11 amino acids. From 5'RACE with constant-segment primers came TCR alpha and TCR beta cDNA libraries that carried sample barcodes and UMIs. TCRdb redid the calling of the 5' RACE reads with MiXCR, one entry per CDR3 protein. The repertoire holds roughly 250,000 distinct CDR3 sequences, with about a sixth as singletons. The sequence was obtained from a man between 18 and 35 years old who had mild COVID-19 (a few samples of this study predate the infection). Cell type and time point are not known. Sample: PBMCs or a T cell subset sorted from them (not recorded which). The chain combines TRBV18 with TRBJ2-5; 7 bases are shared with TRBD2. This CDR3 reads CASSPGEGQYF. The CDR3 DNA sequence: TGTGCCAGCTCACCAGGGGAGGGCCAGTACTTC.